The next 22 T cell receptor beta chains were all read from a single sample in a study of tumor and adjacent non-tumor tissue in lung cancer. No cell sorting was done before RNA was extracted from the tissue. The normal lung tissue was taken more than 3 cm from the tumor edge. TCRbeta libraries were built with three rounds of nested PCR, modified from ARM-PCR. Using its own MiXCR run on the multiplex PCR reads, TCRdb lists one record per CDR3 protein. In the table there are more than 85,000 distinct CDR3 sequences, about 63% of which are singletons. Specimen: distant non-tumor lung tissue. The source is a man in his sixties with non-small cell lung cancer.

This clonotype was detected many times. The rearrangement links TRBV6-5 to TRBJ2-1, with D possibly being TRBD1 or TRBD2 (6 bases each). Germline V gives CDR1 MNHEY, CDR2 SVGAGI. The germline V and J ends were trimmed by 8 bases and 2 bases, with 16 bases remaining between them. This CDR3 contains 15 residues. The CDR3 sequence: CASRGGGGTYNEQFF. CDR3 in DNA: TGTGCCAGCCGCGGAGGAGGGGGGACCTACAATGAGCAGTTCTTC.

This clonotype came up once. A read error may account for a junction end that differs from germline. V and J are TRBV6-2 or TRBV6-3 and TRBJ2-5, with 8 bases identical to TRBD1. Germline V CDR1 and CDR2: MNHEY, SVGEGT. This CDR3 region has 14 residues. CDR3 sequence reads: CANRIQGGQGTQYF. The CDR3 region has the DNA TGTGCCAACAGGATACAGGGGGGTCAAGGGACCCAGTACTTC.

A note on this clonotype: A much larger clonotype is one base distant, so this may be a read error. CDR3 bases: TGCAGTGCTAGAATGGTAGCGGGGGTGGTGGGCCACAATGAGCAGTTCTTC. Translated: CSARMVAGVVGHNEQFF. The rearrangement joins TRBV20-1 to TRBJ2-1; TRBD2 aligns across 9 bases. The germline CDR1 and CDR2 sequences are DFQATT and SNEGSKA (reference sequence). After removal of 2 bases from V and 5 bases from J, the junction contained 13 bases not matched to a gene. The CDR3 runs to 17 residues.

A remark on this clonotype: One end of the junction is discordant with germline, which a read error may explain. The gene calls are TRBV5-1 and TRBJ2-1; D is ambiguous. The CDR3 runs to 13 residues. The germline CDR1 and CDR2 sequences are SGHRS and YFSETQ. The CDR3 nucleotides are TGCACCAGCAGCTCACTCTACTCCAATGAGCAGTTCTTC. Protein: CTSSSLYSNEQFF.

This clonotype was detected only once. The chain has TRBV10-3 and TRBJ2-7; TRBD2 is a possible D gene (5 bases). In germline, CDR1 is ENHRY, CDR2 SYGVKD. This CDR3 comprises 16 residues. Trimming took off 0 bases at V and 2 bases at J, with 14 bases between the two ends. The CDR3 loop is CAISESPGLGTYEQYF. The CDR3 DNA follows: TGTGCCATCAGTGAGTCCCCCGGACTGGGAACCTACGAGCAGTACTTC.

This clonotype was seen ten or more times. The V gene is TRBV6-5, the J gene TRBJ2-3; 9 bases match TRBD2. V lost 6 bases and J lost 5; bases outside the gene matches: 12. The CDR3 loop spans 16 amino acids. Germline V gives CDR1 MNHEY, CDR2 SVGAGI. The DNA for the CDR3 is TGTGCCAGCAGCCCGACGCGCGGGGGGGCCCTAGATACGCAGTATTTT. Translating gives CASSPTRGGALDTQYF.

This clonotype was observed many times. The rearrangement joins TRBV6-5 to TRBJ2-7, with a possible D match to TRBD1 (5 bases). This CDR3 has 15 amino acids. Trimming pared 6 bases from V and 1 base from J, leaving 16 bases between. CDR1 and CDR2 (germline): MNHEY, SVGAGI. CDR3 sequence reads: CASSHSGQGSYEQYF. CDR3 in DNA: TGTGCCAGCAGCCACTCGGGTCAGGGTTCCTACGAGCAGTACTTC.

The V and J genes are TRBV5-5 and TRBJ1-1; D is undetermined. The CDR3 consists of 12 residues. CDR1 and CDR2 (germline): SGHKS, YYEKEE (reference sequence). V was cut by 5 bases and J by 12 bases, with 17 bases left in between. The CDR3 region has the DNA TGTGCCAGCAGTCCCTACGGGCAGGAAACTTTCTTT. It codes for CASSPYGQETFF. The full variable domain, rest sourced from reference TRBV5-5 and TRBJ1-1, is DAGVTQSPTHLIKTRGQQVTLRCSPISGHKSVSWYQQVLGQGPQFIFQYYEKEERGRGNFPDRFSARQFPNYSSELNVNALLLGDSALYLCASSPYGQETFFGQGTRLTVV.

A remark on this clonotype: At one end, the junction sequence differs from germline, possibly due to a read error. V and J are TRBV11-3 and TRBJ1-1, with D uncertain. This CDR3 has 14 amino acids. Germline assignment: CDR1 SGHNT and CDR2 YENEEA. CDR3 in DNA: TGTACCAGCAGCTTAGGTAGAGGATCCGCTGAAGCTTTCTTC. Translated: CTSSLGRGSAEAFF.

As regards this clonotype: A much larger clone lies one base from this, so it may be a read error. J is TRBJ2-2 and V is TRBV5-4; the D call may be TRBD1 or TRBD2 (6 bases each). This CDR3 is 15 amino acids long. Germline V lookup: CDR1 SGHNT, CDR2 YYREEE (reference sequence). V lost 4 bases and J 9 bases, leaving 19 bases between the germline ends. The DNA of the CDR3 is TGTGCCAGCAGCCCGGAATGGGGGGCGAAGTGGGAGCTGTTTTTT. Its translation: CASSPEWGAKWELFF. Filled out from reference TRBV5-4 and TRBJ2-2, the complete variable domain reads ETGVTQSPTHLIKTRGQQVTLRCSSQSGHNTVSWYQQALGQGPQFIFQYYREEENGRGNFPPRFSGLQFPNYSSELNVNALELDDSALYLCASSPEWGAKWELFFGEGSRLTVL.

The chain employs TRBV12-5 and TRBJ1-5; 7 bases map to TRBD1. CDR1 LGHNT and CDR2 FRNRAP come from the germline V gene. V was pared by 3 bases and J by 4 bases, with 6 bases of the junction left unmatched. The CDR3 is made up of 15 amino acids. The DNA for the CDR3 is TGTGCTAGTGGTTTAGGGGACAGTCATAATCAGCCCCAGCATTTT. Its protein product is CASGLGDSHNQPQHF.

This clonotype has a handful of counts. It may be a read error: a sequence one base away is much more abundant. This chain connects TRBV6-1 to TRBJ2-2, with 7 nucleotides matching TRBD1. The CDR3 has 15 residues. Germline V gene sequence: CDR1 MNHNS, CDR2 SASEGT. With V trimmed by 6 bases and J by 0 bases, 4 bases remained unmatched. CDR3: CASSYRGTNTGELFF. CDR3 nucleotide sequence: TGTGCCAGCAGCTACAGGGGCACGAACACCGGGGAGCTGTTTTTT.

The rearrangement uses TRBV7-8 and TRBJ2-7; D is perhaps TRBD2 (5 bases). The germline V and J ends were trimmed by 3 bases and 6 bases, with 21 bases remaining between them. This CDR3 spans 16 amino acids. In germline, CDR1 is SGHVS, CDR2 FQNEAQ. For the CDR3, the DNA is TGTGCCAGCAGCTTCACTGACTTACGGGATATAGCCGAGCAGTACTTC. This encodes CASSFTDLRDIAEQYF.

There are a few counts of this clonotype. The V call is TRBV7-2, the J call TRBJ2-7, with D tentatively TRBD2 (6 bases). This CDR3 is 15 amino acids long. The germline V and J ends were trimmed by 1 base and 3 bases, with 13 bases remaining between them. Germline V gene data show CDR1 as SGHTA and CDR2 as FQGNSA. The CDR3 sequence: CASSLVLEAGYEQYF. The CDR3 nucleotides are TGTGCCAGCAGCTTAGTACTAGAAGCGGGCTACGAGCAGTACTTC. The full variable domain, completed using reference TRBV7-2 and TRBJ2-7, is GAGVSQSPSNKVTEKGKDVELRCDPISGHTALYWYRQSLGQGLEFLIYFQGNSAPDKSGLPSDRFSAERTGGSVSTLTIQRTQQEDSAVYLCASSLVLEAGYEQYFGPGTRLTVT.

The chain combines TRBV27 with TRBJ2-1; D possibly corresponds to TRBD2 (5 bases). The CDR3 spans 13 residues. Trimming took off 6 bases at V and 4 bases at J, with 10 bases between the two ends. Germline-derived CDR1 and CDR2 are MNHEY and SMNVEV (reference sequence). DNA of the CDR3: TGTGCCAGCAGCTCCAGCGGATACAATGAGCAGTTCTTC. Its protein is CASSSSGYNEQFF.

In regard to this clonotype: Relative to the germline gene, one junction end is altered; a read error may explain this. The V gene is TRBV10-3, the J gene TRBJ2-3, with 9 bases lining up with TRBD2. Germline V gene lookup returns CDR1 ENHRY and CDR2 SYGVKD. The CDR3 has 15 residues. The CDR3 loop is CAINRGGTSIDTQYF. DNA of the CDR3: TGTGCCATCAACCGCGGGGGGACTAGCATAGATACGCAGTATTTT.

As to this clonotype: A clone one base away is much larger, so this may be a read error. This chain connects TRBV10-3 to TRBJ2-2; the match to TRBD1 covers 8 bases. Germline V gene sequence: CDR1 ENHRY, CDR2 SYGVKD. This CDR3 is 16 amino acids long. CDR3 sequence (DNA): TGTACCATCAGTGAGGCCGGGACAGGGAACACCGGGGAGCTGTTTTTT. This sequence encodes CTISEAGTGNTGELFF.

The table lists this clonotype with many counts. This chain uses TRBV12-3 or TRBV12-4 with TRBJ1-3, with D perhaps TRBD1 (5 bases). V was pared by 5 bases and J by 2 bases, with 10 bases between. The CDR3 sequence is 14 residues long. CDR3 coding DNA: TGTGCCAGCAGTCCGACCAGGGCTGGAAACACCATATATTTT. Its translation: CASSPTRAGNTIYF.

This clonotype was detected ten times or more. The V and J genes are TRBV20-1 and TRBJ2-7; 7 nucleotides align to TRBD2. The junction had 2 bases not matched to a gene; V was cut back by 6 bases and J by 3 bases. CDR3 size: 11 residues. Per germline, CDR1 DFQATT and CDR2 SNEGSKA (reference sequence). The CDR3 here is CSAGLDYEQYF. The CDR3 DNA reads TGCAGTGCAGGACTAGACTACGAGCAGTACTTC.

As for this clonotype: Likely a read error: the CDR3 ends without its conserved phenylalanine or tryptophan. The chain recombines TRBV12-3 or TRBV12-4 with TRBJ1-2; D not certain. The V end was cut by 7 bases, the J end by 4 bases, with 13 bases between. The CDR3 runs 13 residues. CDR3 protein: CASTPRWFYGYTL. Here the CDR3 DNA reads TGTGCCAGCACCCCGAGGTGGTTCTATGGCTACACCCTC.

As for this clonotype: A junction end diverges from the germline sequence, so it may reflect a read error. This chain joins TRBV11-2 and TRBJ2-1; 8 bases are a match to TRBD2. This CDR3 comprises 13 residues. CDR1 and CDR2 from the germline V gene are SGHAT and FQNNGV. CDR3 bases: TGTGCCATCAGCCCAACCGGGACTAGGGCGGAGTTCTTC. As protein: CAISPTGTRAEFF.

For this clonotype: One junction end does not reproduce the germline sequence, and a read error may be involved. The genes are TRBV5-4 and TRBJ2-2; TRBD2 is a possible D gene (5 bases). The V gene's germline CDR1 is SGHNT and CDR2 YYREEE (reference sequence). The CDR3 has 15 amino acids. CDR3: CASSQRGVNTGELFF. Written as DNA, the CDR3 is TGTGCCAGCAGTCAGAGAGGAGTGAACACCGGGGAGCTGTTCTTT.